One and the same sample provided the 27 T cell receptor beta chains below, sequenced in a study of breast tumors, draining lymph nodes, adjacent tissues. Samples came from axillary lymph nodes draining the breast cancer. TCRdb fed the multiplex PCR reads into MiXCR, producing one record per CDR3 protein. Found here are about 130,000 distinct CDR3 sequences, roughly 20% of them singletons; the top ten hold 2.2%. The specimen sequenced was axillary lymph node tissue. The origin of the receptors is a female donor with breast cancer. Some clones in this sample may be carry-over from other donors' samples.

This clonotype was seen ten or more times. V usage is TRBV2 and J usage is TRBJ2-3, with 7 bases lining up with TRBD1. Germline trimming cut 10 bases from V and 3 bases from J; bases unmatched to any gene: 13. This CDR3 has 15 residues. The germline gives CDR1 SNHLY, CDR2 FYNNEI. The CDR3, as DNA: TGTGCCACCCAGACTGGGACAGCAGGGACAGATACGCAGTATTTT. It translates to CATQTGTAGTDTQYF.

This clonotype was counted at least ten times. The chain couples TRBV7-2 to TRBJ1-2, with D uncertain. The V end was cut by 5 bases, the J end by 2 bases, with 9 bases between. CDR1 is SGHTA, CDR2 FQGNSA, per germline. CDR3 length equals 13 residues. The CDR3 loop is CASSPGKNYGYTF. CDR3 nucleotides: TGTGCCAGCAGCCCGGGGAAGAACTATGGCTACACCTTC.

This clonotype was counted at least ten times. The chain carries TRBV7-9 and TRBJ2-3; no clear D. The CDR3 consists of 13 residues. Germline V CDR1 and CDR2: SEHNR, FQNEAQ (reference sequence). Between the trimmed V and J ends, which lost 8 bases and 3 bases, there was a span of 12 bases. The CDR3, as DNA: TGTGCCAGCTCCTCCCAACCGACAGATACGCAGTATTTT. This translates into CASSSQPTDTQYF.

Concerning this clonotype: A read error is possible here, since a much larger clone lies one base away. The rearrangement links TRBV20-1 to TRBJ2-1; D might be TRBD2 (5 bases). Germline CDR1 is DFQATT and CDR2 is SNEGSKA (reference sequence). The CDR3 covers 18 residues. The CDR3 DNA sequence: TGCGGTGCTAGAGGTACTACTCGCGGGCGTAGCTCCTACAATGAGCAGTTCTTC. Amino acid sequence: CGARGTTRGRSSYNEQFF.

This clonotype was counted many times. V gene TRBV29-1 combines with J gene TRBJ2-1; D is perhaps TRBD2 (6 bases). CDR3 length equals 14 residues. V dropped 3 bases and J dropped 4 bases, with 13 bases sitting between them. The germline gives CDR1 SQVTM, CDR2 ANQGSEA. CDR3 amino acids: CSVDRSGAYNEQFF. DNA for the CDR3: TGCAGCGTTGACCGTAGCGGAGCATACAATGAGCAGTTCTTC.

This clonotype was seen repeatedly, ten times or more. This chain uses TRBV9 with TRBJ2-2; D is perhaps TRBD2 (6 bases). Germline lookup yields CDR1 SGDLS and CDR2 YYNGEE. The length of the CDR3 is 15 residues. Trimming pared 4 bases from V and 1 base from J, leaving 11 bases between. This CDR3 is CASSPRTKNTGELFF. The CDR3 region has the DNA TGTGCCAGCAGCCCCCGGACTAAGAACACCGGGGAGCTGTTTTTT.

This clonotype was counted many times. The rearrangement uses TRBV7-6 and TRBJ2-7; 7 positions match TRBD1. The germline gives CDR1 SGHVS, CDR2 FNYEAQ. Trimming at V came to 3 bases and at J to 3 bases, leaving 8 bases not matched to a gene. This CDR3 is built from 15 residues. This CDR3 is CASSFDRDSYYEQYF. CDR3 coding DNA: TGTGCCAGCAGCTTCGACCGGGACAGTTACTACGAGCAGTACTTC.

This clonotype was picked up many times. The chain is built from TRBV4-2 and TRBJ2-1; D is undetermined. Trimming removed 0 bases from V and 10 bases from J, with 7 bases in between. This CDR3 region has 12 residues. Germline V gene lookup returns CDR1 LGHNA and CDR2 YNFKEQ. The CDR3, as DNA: TGTGCCAGCAGCCAAGATAAGGACGAGCAGTTCTTC. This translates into CASSQDKDEQFF.

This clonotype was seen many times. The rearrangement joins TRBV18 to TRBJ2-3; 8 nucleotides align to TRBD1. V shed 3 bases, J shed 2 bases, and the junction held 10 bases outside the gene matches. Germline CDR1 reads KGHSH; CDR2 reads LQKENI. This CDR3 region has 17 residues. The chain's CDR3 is CASSPPRQGPNTDTQYF. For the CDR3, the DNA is TGTGCCAGCTCACCCCCTAGACAGGGGCCAAACACAGATACGCAGTATTTT. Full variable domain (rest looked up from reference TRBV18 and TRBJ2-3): NAGVMQNPRHLVRRRGQEARLRCSPMKGHSHVYWYRQLPEEGLKFMVYLQKENIIDESGMPKERFSAEFPKEGPSILRIQQVVRGDSAAYFCASSPPRQGPNTDTQYFGPGTRLTVL.

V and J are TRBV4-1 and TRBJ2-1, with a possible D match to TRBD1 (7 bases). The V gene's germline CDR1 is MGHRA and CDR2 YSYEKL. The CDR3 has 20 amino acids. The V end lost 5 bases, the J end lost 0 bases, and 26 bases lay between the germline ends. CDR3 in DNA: TGCGCCAGCAGCTGCCGGGACAGAGTAGGCCTAGCGAGCTCCTACAATGAGCAGTTCTTC. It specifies CASSCRDRVGLASSYNEQFF.

CDR3 residues: CSAFQDSHEEAFF. Written as DNA, the CDR3 is TGCAGTGCGTTTCAGGACAGCCATGAAGAAGCTTTCTTT. The chain employs TRBV20-1 and TRBJ1-1; D may be TRBD1 (6 bases). V dropped 6 bases and J dropped 8 bases, with 19 bases sitting between them. This CDR3 is 13 amino acids long. CDR1 is DFQATT, CDR2 SNEGSKA, per germline (reference sequence).

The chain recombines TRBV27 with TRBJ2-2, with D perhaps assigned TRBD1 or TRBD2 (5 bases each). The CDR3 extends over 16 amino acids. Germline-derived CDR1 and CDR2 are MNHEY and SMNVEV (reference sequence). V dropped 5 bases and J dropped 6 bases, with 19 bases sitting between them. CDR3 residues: CASSLSRARGAGELFF. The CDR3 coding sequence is TGTGCCAGCAGTCTTTCCAGGGCCCGGGGAGCCGGGGAGCTGTTTTTT.

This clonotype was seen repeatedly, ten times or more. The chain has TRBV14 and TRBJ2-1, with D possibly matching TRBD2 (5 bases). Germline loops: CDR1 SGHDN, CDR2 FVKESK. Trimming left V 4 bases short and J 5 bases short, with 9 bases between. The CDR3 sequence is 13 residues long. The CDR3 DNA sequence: TGTGCCAGCAGCCGAGGACTGAACAATGAGCAGTTCTTC. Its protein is CASSRGLNNEQFF.

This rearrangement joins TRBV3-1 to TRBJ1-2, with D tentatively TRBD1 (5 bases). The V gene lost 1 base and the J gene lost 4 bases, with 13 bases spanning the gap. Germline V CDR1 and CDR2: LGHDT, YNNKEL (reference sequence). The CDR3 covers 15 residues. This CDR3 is CASSQGTQGGYGYTF. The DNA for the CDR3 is TGTGCCAGCAGCCAAGGAACCCAGGGCGGCTATGGCTACACCTTC.

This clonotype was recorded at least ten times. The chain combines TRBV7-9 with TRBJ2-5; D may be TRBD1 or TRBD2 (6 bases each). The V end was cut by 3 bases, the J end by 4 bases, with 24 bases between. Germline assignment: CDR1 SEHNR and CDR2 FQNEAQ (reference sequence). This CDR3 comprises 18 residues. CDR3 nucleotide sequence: TGTGCCAGCAGCTTGGAGGGGGAGAAGTGGATACGGGGAGAGACCCAGTACTTC. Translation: CASSLEGEKWIRGETQYF.

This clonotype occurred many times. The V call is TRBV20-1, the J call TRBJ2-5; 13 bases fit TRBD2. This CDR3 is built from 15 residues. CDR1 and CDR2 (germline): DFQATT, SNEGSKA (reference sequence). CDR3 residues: CSARLAGGTQETQYF. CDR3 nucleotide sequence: TGCAGCGCCCGACTAGCGGGAGGCACCCAAGAGACCCAGTACTTC.

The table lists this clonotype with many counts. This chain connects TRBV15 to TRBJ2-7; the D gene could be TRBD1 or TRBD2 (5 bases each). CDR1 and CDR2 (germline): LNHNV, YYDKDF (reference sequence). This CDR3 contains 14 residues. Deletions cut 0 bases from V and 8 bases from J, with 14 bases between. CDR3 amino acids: CATSRDDGDPQQYF. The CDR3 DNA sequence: TGTGCCACCAGCAGAGATGATGGGGACCCTCAGCAGTACTTC.

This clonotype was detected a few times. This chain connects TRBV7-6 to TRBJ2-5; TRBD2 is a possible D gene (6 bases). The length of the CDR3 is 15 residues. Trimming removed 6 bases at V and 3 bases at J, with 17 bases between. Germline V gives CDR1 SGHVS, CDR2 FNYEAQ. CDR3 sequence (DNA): TGTGCCAGCAGTTCCCGGAGGGAAGGGGAAGAGACCCAGTACTTC. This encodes CASSSRREGEETQYF. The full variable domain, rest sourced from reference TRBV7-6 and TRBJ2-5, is GAGVSQSPRYKVTKRGQDVALRCDPISGHVSLYWYRQALGQGPEFLTYFNYEAQQDKSGLPNDRFSAERPEGSISTLTIQRTEQRDSAMYRCASSSRREGEETQYFGPGTRLLVL.

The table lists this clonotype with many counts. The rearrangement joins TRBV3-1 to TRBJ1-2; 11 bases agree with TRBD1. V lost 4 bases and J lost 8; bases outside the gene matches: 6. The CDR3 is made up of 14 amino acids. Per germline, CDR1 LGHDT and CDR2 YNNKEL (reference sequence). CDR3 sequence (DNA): TGTGCCAGCAGCCTTGGACAGGGGGCTTTCGGCTACACCTTC. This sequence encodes CASSLGQGAFGYTF.

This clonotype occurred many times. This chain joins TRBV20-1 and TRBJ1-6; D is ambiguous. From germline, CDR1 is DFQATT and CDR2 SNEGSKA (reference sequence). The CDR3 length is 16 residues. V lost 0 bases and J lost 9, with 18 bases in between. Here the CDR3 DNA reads TGCAGTGCTAGAGATGCAACGACTGGCGCGGGTTCACCCCTCCACTTT. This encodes CSARDATTGAGSPLHF.

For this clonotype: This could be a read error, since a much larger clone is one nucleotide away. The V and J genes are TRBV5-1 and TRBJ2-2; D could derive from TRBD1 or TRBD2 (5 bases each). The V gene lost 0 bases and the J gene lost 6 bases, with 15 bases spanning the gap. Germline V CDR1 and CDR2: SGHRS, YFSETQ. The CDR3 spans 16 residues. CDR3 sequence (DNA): TGCGCCAGCAGCTTGGTTTTAGCGTGGGACGCCGGGGAGCTGTTTTTT. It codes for CASSLVLAWDAGELFF.

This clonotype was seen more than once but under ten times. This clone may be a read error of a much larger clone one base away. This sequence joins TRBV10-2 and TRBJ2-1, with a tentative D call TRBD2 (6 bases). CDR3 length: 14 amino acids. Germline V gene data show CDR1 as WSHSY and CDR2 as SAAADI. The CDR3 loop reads CASNAGTSYNERFF. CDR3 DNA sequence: TGCGCCAGCAACGCGGGGACCTCCTACAATGAGCGGTTCTTC.

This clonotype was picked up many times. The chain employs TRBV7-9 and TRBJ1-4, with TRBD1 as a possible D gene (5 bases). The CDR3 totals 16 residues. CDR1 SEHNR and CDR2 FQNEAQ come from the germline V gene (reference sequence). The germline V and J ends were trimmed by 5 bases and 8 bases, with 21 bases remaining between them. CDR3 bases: TGTGCCAGCAGCGTAGGCGCGGGGGGAAGAAACGAAAAACTGTTTTTT. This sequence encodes CASSVGAGGRNEKLFF.

For the CDR3, the DNA is TGTGCCAGCAGTGAACAGGGGACAGGGAGGGATACGCAGTATTTT. This codes for CASSEQGTGRDTQYF. This chain connects TRBV25-1 to TRBJ2-3; 9 bases fit TRBD1. The CDR3 has 15 amino acids. Trimming at V came to 2 bases and at J to 6 bases, leaving 6 bases not matched to a gene. Germline CDR1 MGHDK, CDR2 SYGVNS.

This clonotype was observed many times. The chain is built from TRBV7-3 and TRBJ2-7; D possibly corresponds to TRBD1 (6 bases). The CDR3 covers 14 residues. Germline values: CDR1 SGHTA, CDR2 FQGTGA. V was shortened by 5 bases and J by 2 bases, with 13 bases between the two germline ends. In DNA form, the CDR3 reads TGTGCCAGCAGCCCTACACGGGACACCTACGAGCAGTACTTC. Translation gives CASSPTRDTYEQYF.

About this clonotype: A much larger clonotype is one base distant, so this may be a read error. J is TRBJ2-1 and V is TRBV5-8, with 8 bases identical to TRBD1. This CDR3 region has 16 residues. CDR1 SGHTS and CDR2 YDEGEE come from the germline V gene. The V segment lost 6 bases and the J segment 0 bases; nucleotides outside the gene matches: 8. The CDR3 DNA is TGTGCCAGCAACCCGTCCGGGACAGGCTCCTACAATGAGCAGTTCTTC. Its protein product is CASNPSGTGSYNEQFF.

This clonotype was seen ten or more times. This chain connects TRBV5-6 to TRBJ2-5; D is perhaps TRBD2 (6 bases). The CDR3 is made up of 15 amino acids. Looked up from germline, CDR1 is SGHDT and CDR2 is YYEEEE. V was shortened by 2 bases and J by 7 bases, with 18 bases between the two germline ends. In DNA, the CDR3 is TGTGCCAGCAGCTTCCGAGAGAAGGCGGGACGGACCCAGTACTTC. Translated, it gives CASSFREKAGRTQYF.